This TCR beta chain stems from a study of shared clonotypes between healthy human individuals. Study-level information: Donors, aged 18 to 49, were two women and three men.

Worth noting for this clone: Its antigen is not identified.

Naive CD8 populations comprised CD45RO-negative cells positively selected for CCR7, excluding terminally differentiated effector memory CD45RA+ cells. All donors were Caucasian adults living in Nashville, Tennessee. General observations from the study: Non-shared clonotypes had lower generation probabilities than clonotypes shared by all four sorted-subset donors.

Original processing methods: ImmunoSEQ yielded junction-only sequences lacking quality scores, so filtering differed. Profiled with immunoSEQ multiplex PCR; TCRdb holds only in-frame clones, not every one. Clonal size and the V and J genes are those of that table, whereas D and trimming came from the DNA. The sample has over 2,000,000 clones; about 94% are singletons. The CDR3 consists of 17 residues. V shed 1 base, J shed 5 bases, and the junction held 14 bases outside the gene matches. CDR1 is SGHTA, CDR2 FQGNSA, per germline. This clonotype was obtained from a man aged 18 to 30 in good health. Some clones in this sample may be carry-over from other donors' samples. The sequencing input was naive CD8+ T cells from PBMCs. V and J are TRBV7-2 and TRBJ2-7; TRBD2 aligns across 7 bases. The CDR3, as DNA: TGTGCCAGCAGCTTAGGTGAGGTAAGGGAGGGCCTCCACGAGCAGTACTTC. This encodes CASSLGEVREGLHEQYF.